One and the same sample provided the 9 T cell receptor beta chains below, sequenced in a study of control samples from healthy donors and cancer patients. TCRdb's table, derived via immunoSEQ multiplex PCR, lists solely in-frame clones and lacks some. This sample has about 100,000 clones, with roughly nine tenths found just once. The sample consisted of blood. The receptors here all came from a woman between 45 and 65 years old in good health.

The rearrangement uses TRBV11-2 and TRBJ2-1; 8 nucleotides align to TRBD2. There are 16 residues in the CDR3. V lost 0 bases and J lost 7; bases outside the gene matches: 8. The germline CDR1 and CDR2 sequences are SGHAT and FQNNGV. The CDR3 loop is CASSLETSGTWNEQFF. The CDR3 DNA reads TGTGCCAGCAGCTTAGAAACTAGCGGAACCTGGAATGAGCAGTTCTTC.

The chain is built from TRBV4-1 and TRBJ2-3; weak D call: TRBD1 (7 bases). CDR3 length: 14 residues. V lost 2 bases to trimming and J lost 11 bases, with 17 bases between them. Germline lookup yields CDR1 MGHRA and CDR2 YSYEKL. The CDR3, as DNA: TGCGCCAGCAGCCAATCAGGGGGGCTAGCGAGGCAGTATTTT. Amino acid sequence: CASSQSGGLARQYF.

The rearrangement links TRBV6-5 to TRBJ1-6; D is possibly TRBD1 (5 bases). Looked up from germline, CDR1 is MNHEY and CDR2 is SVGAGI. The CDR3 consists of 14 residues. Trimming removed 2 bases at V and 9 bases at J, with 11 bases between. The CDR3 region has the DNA TGTGCCAGCAGTTACGGGCAGGGTGGTTCACCCCTCCACTTT. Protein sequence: CASSYGQGGSPLHF.

The CDR3, as DNA: TGTGCCAGCAGCGTATTATGGAGGACGAGGAACACTGAAGCTTTCTTT. Amino acids: CASSVLWRTRNTEAFF. The V and J genes are TRBV6-2 or TRBV6-3 and TRBJ1-1, with D unclear. Germline V CDR1 and CDR2: MNHEY, SVGEGT. The CDR3 totals 16 residues. V lost 6 bases, J lost 1 base, and 18 bases lay in between.

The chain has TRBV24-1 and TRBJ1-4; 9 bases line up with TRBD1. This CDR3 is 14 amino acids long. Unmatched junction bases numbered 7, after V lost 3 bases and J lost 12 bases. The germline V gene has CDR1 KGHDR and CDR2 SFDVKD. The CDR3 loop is CATSDSGQGNQLFF. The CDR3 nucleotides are TGTGCCACCAGTGATAGCGGACAGGGGAACCAACTGTTTTTT.

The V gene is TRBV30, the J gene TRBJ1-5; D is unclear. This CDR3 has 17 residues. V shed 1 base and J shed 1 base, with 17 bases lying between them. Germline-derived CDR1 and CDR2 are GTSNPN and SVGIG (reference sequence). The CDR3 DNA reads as TGTGCCTGGAGTGACCCCCGGGAGGCGCAAAGCAATCAGCCCCAGCATTTT. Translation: CAWSDPREAQSNQPQHF.

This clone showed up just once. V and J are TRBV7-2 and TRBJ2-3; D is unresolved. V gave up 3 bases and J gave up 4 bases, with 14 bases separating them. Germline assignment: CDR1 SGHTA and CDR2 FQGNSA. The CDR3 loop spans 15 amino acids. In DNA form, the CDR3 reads TGTGCCAGCAGCTTCTTAGTGATGGCCTCAGATACGCAGTATTTT. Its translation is CASSFLVMASDTQYF.

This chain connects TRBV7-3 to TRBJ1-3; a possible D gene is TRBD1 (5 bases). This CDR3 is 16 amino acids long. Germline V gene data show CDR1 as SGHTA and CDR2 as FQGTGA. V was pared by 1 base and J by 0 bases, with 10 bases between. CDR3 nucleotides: TGTGCCAGCAGCTTAATGGGACCGGACTCTGGAAACACCATATATTTT. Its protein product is CASSLMGPDSGNTIYF.

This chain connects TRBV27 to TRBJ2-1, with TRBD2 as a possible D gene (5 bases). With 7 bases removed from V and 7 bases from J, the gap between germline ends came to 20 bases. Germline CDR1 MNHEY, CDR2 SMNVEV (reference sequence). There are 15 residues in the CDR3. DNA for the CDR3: TGTGCCAGCAATTACGTGGGTTCTTCGGGGAATGAGCAGTTCTTC. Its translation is CASNYVGSSGNEQFF.